This T cell receptor (beta chain) was sequenced during a study of control samples from healthy donors and cancer patients. The table came from immunoSEQ multiplex PCR; TCRdb's copy has only in-frame clones and leaves some out. The sample has approximately 45,000 clones, approximately 89% seen once. Germline V gives CDR1 LNHDA, CDR2 SQIVND (reference sequence). The CDR3 spans 13 residues. V was trimmed by 2 bases and J by 13 bases, leaving 14 bases between them. The receptor was derived from a woman aged 40 to 50 with head and neck cancer. The rearrangement joins TRBV19 to TRBJ1-4; D may be TRBD1 (5 bases). Specimen: PBMCs. This CDR3 is CASSISRRGGLFF. The CDR3 DNA sequence: TGTGCCAGTAGTATATCCAGGAGGGGCGGACTGTTTTTT.